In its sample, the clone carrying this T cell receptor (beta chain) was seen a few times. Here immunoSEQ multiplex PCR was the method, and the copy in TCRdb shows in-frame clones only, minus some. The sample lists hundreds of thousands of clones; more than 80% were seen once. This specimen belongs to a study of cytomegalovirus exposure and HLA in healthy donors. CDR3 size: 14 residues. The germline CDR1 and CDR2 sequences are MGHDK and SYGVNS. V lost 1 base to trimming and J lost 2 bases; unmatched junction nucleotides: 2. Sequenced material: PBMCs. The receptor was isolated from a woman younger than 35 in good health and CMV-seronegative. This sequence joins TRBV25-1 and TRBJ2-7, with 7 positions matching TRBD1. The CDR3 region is CASSESTGAYEQYF. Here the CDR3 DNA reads TGTGCCAGCAGTGAATCCACAGGGGCCTACGAGCAGTACTTC.